Shown below are 32 T cell receptor beta chains from a single sample sequenced in a study of CD8+ T cells in alopecia areata. RNA was extracted and reverse transcribed into cDNA as the sequencing template. The assay was immunoSEQ multiplex PCR, and TCRdb's table has in-frame clones only and misses some. The data contain about 130,000 clones, about 47% of them singletons. The starting material was CD8+ T cells sorted from blood, obtained at week 0. The receptor source for this set is a human donor with alopecia areata.

J is TRBJ2-2 and V is TRBV30, with TRBD1 matching 7 bases. This CDR3 has 13 residues. Germline trimming cut 4 bases from V and 4 bases from J; bases unmatched to any gene: 3. CDR1 is GTSNPN and CDR2 is SVGIG in the germline V gene (reference sequence). CDR3 amino acids: CAWTTGITGELFF. The DNA for the CDR3 is TGTGCCTGGACGACAGGGATCACCGGGGAGCTGTTTTTT.

The V call is TRBV7-8, the J call TRBJ2-1, with 7 bases aligning to TRBD1. V dropped 4 bases and J dropped 0; count of bases not matched to a gene: 3. There are 15 residues in the CDR3. The V gene's germline CDR1 is SGHVS and CDR2 FQNEAQ. The CDR3 region is CASSSDRSSYNEQFF. The CDR3 nucleotides read TGTGCCAGCAGCTCGGACAGGAGCTCCTACAATGAGCAGTTCTTC. Filled out from reference TRBV7-8 and TRBJ2-1, the complete variable domain reads GAGVSQSPRYKVAKRGQDVALRCDPISGHVSLFWYQQALGQGPEFLTYFQNEAQLDKSGLPSDRFFAERPEGSVSTLKIQRTQQEDSAVYLCASSSDRSSYNEQFFGPGTRLTVL.

A few counts support this clone. The rearrangement joins TRBV11-2 to TRBJ2-3; tentative D call: TRBD1 (6 bases). Trimming took off 1 base at V and 2 bases at J, with 19 bases between the two ends. CDR1 and CDR2 (germline): SGHAT, FQNNGV. This CDR3 comprises 18 residues. The chain's CDR3 is CASSLGSARGVFTDTQYF. As DNA, the CDR3 is TGTGCCAGCAGCTTAGGCTCCGCCAGGGGAGTCTTCACAGATACGCAGTATTTT.

CDR3 coding DNA: TGTGCCAGCAGTGATATGGCGGGGGGGCCAGATACGCAGTATTTT. It codes for CASSDMAGGPDTQYF. The chain joins TRBV6-4 to TRBJ2-3, with 9 bases that match TRBD2. The CDR3 is 15 residues long. The V gene's germline CDR1 is MRHNA and CDR2 SNTAGT. J gave up 4 bases and V 3 bases, and 5 bases lay outside the gene matches.

This chain links TRBV7-9 with TRBJ1-6; possible D gene TRBD1, 5 bases. The CDR3 sequence is 12 residues long. CDR1 is SEHNR and CDR2 is FQNEAQ in the germline V gene (reference sequence). Trimming left V 4 bases short and J 10 bases short, with 8 bases between. As DNA, the CDR3 is TGTGCCAGCAGCTGGGGGGACTCACCCCTCCACTTT. The encoded protein is CASSWGDSPLHF.

This chain connects TRBV7-9 to TRBJ2-7; 12 bases map to TRBD2. This CDR3 comprises 14 residues. With 6 bases clipped from V and 4 bases from J, the junction kept 4 bases outside the gene matches. Germline V CDR1 and CDR2: SEHNR, FQNEAQ (reference sequence). This chain's CDR3 is CASRSSGGAYEQYF. The DNA of the CDR3 is TGTGCCAGCAGATCTAGCGGGGGGGCTTACGAGCAGTACTTC.

The chain joins TRBV7-8 to TRBJ2-5; 8 bases agree with TRBD2. Germline trimming cut 7 bases from V and 4 bases from J; bases unmatched to any gene: 14. Per the germline V gene, CDR1 is SGHVS and CDR2 is FQNEAQ. The CDR3 runs to 16 residues. For the CDR3, the DNA is TGTGCCAGCACCTCCGGCGGACTAGCTGCGAGAGAGACCCAGTACTTC. Translation: CASTSGGLAARETQYF. The full variable domain, in which reference TRBV7-8 and TRBJ2-5 provide the parts outside the CDR3, is GAGVSQSPRYKVAKRGQDVALRCDPISGHVSLFWYQQALGQGPEFLTYFQNEAQLDKSGLPSDRFFAERPEGSVSTLKIQRTQQEDSAVYLCASTSGGLAARETQYFGPGTRLLVL.

This clone was seen only a few times. The J gene is TRBJ2-1, the V gene TRBV18; D uncertain. V lost 1 base and J lost 8, with 12 bases in between. From germline, CDR1 is KGHSH and CDR2 LQKENI. The CDR3 sequence is 14 residues long. This chain's CDR3 is CASSPRAALHEQFF. For the CDR3, the DNA is TGTGCCAGCTCACCACGGGCCGCTCTCCATGAGCAGTTCTTC.

Only a few counts were recorded for this clone. The rearrangement uses TRBV13 and TRBJ1-1; D uncertain. The ends were cut back, 4 bases at V and 0 bases at J, with 9 bases in the middle. The CDR3 extends over 14 amino acids. Germline V gives CDR1 PRHDT, CDR2 FYEKMQ (reference sequence). The DNA for the CDR3 is TGTGCCAGCAGCTCCCCAACTATGAACACTGAAGCTTTCTTT. It yields the protein CASSSPTMNTEAFF.

This clone has a handful of counts. This chain uses TRBV4-1 with TRBJ2-7; 10 bases match TRBD1. Germline-derived CDR1 and CDR2 are MGHRA and YSYEKL. J gave up 1 base and V 4 bases, and 1 base lay outside the gene matches. This CDR3 contains 14 residues. In DNA, the CDR3 is TGCGCCAGCAGCCTGGGACAGGGGTCCTACGAGCAGTACTTC. Residues: CASSLGQGSYEQYF.

The chain has TRBV4-1 and TRBJ2-1; 9 bases are a match to TRBD1. This CDR3 is built from 15 residues. The germline V gene encodes CDR1 MGHRA and CDR2 YSYEKL. J gave up 3 bases and V 4 bases, and 4 bases lay outside the gene matches. CDR3 sequence reads: CASSPGQGNYNEQFF. The CDR3 DNA reads as TGCGCCAGCAGCCCCGGACAGGGGAACTACAATGAGCAGTTCTTC.

This clone was recorded a few times. This chain uses TRBV14 with TRBJ2-7; D is undetermined. The CDR3 contains 11 residues. CDR1 is SGHDN and CDR2 is FVKESK in the germline V gene. V was clipped by 4 bases and J by 5 bases, with 6 bases between them. Here the CDR3 DNA reads TGTGCCAGCAGCCTGACGGACGAGCAGTACTTC. This codes for CASSLTDEQYF.

The V gene is TRBV5-4, the J gene TRBJ1-1; D is unclear. Germline CDR1 reads SGHNT; CDR2 reads YYREEE (reference sequence). This CDR3 is 11 amino acids long. Deletions cut 10 bases from V and 1 base from J, with 8 bases between. The CDR3 loop is CAFRKNTEAFF. The CDR3 region has the DNA TGTGCCTTCAGGAAGAACACTGAAGCTTTCTTT.

This rearrangement joins TRBV5-1 to TRBJ2-5; 8 bases align to TRBD1. Germline V gene sequence: CDR1 SGHRS, CDR2 YFSETQ. The J segment lost 2 bases and the V segment lost 4 bases, leaving 4 bases of the junction unmatched. The CDR3 has 14 residues. The CDR3 sequence: CASSMTGEQETQYF. The CDR3 nucleotides read TGCGCCAGCAGCATGACAGGGGAACAAGAGACCCAGTACTTC.

The CDR3 reads CASSPTGGETQYF. The CDR3 DNA follows: TGTGCCAGCAGCCCCACAGGGGGAGAGACCCAGTACTTC. V is TRBV5-4 and J is TRBJ2-5; 8 bases are shared with TRBD1. The CDR3 spans 13 residues. Germline V gene lookup returns CDR1 SGHNT and CDR2 YYREEE (reference sequence). After removal of 4 bases from V and 4 bases from J, the junction contained 3 bases not matched to a gene. Full variable domain (rest looked up from reference TRBV5-4 and TRBJ2-5): ETGVTQSPTHLIKTRGQQVTLRCSSQSGHNTVSWYQQALGQGPQFIFQYYREEENGRGNFPPRFSGLQFPNYSSELNVNALELDDSALYLCASSPTGGETQYFGPGTRLLVL.

This chain joins TRBV7-3 and TRBJ1-1; D gene ambiguous. The V end was cut by 2 bases, the J end by 5 bases, with 9 bases between. Germline assignment: CDR1 SGHTA and CDR2 FQGTGA. The CDR3 is made up of 13 amino acids. In nucleotides, the CDR3 is TGTGCCAGCAGCTTAGTCCGTGGAACTGAAGCTTTCTTT. Translation gives CASSLVRGTEAFF.

This clone was seen only a few times. The chain uses TRBV2 and TRBJ2-2; D gene uncertain. The V and J ends lost 9 bases and 3 bases respectively, with 5 bases between them. Germline assignment: CDR1 SNHLY and CDR2 FYNNEI. The CDR3 runs 11 residues. This CDR3 is CASTDTGELFF. CDR3 nucleotide sequence: TGTGCCAGTACGGACACCGGGGAGCTGTTTTTT.

This rearrangement joins TRBV12-5 to TRBJ2-3; TRBD1 aligns across 10 bases. CDR1 LGHNT and CDR2 FRNRAP come from the germline V gene. The CDR3 spans 14 residues. The ends lost 5 bases at V and 2 bases at J; junction bases unmatched: 1. The CDR3 is CASGDRGPTDTQYF. The CDR3 bases are TGTGCTAGTGGTGACAGGGGGCCCACAGATACGCAGTATTTT. Full variable domain (rest looked up from reference TRBV12-5 and TRBJ2-3): DARVTQTPRHKVTEMGQEVTMRCQPILGHNTVFWYRQTMMQGLELLAYFRNRAPLDDSGMPKDRFSAEMPDATLATLKIQPSEPRDSAVYFCASGDRGPTDTQYFGPGTRLTVL.

The CDR3 DNA follows: TGTGCCAGCTCACCGGGACCAGAGGAGACCCAGTACTTC. This codes for CASSPGPEETQYF. The chain joins TRBV18 to TRBJ2-5; D might be TRBD1 or TRBD2, each matching 5 bases. Germline-derived CDR1 and CDR2 are KGHSH and LQKENI. The CDR3 loop spans 13 amino acids. V was cut by 3 bases and J by 5 bases, with 10 bases left in between.

The rearrangement links TRBV27 to TRBJ2-5, with 8 bases lining up with TRBD1. Germline V gene lookup returns CDR1 MNHEY and CDR2 SMNVEV (reference sequence). This CDR3 contains 16 residues. The junction had 16 bases not matched to a gene; V was cut back by 4 bases and J by 9 bases. The CDR3 region is CASSSSGGGSFWSQYF. CDR3 bases: TGTGCCAGCAGTTCCTCAGGGGGCGGAAGTTTTTGGTCCCAGTACTTC.

The V and J genes are TRBV7-9 and TRBJ2-3; D uncertain. The CDR3 runs to 13 residues. CDR1 is SEHNR and CDR2 is FQNEAQ in the germline V gene (reference sequence). Between the trimmed V and J ends, which lost 2 bases and 0 bases, there was a span of 3 bases. CDR3 sequence reads: CASSLKSTDTQYF. CDR3 DNA: TGTGCCAGCAGCTTAAAGAGCACAGATACGCAGTATTTT.

This chain links TRBV13 with TRBJ1-2; D gene unclear. Trimming removed 2 bases at V and 6 bases at J, with 13 bases between. Germline V gene data show CDR1 as PRHDT and CDR2 as FYEKMQ (reference sequence). This CDR3 is 14 amino acids long. The chain's CDR3 is CASSLQEGADGYTF. For the CDR3, the DNA is TGTGCCAGCAGCTTACAGGAGGGCGCGGATGGCTACACCTTC.

The CDR3 coding sequence is TGTGCCACCAGCAGAGTTTCAGGGACCCTCGACGAGCAGTACTTC. This gives the protein CATSRVSGTLDEQYF. The rearrangement joins TRBV15 to TRBJ2-7; D could derive from TRBD1 or TRBD2 (5 bases each). From germline, CDR1 is LNHNV and CDR2 YYDKDF (reference sequence). The V gene lost 1 base and the J gene lost 5 bases, with 15 bases spanning the gap. The CDR3 contains 15 residues.

V is TRBV7-2 and J is TRBJ2-5; a weak D match, TRBD1 (6 bases). The end of the DNA fits TRBJ2-7 better, so the J call may be wrong. The CDR3 length is 12 residues. CDR1 is SGHTA and CDR2 is FQGNSA in the germline V gene. The CDR3 loop is CASSRQGLEQYF. The CDR3 DNA follows: TGTGCCAGCAGCCGTCAGGGGCTCGAGCAGTACTTC.

The V call is TRBV6-1, the J call TRBJ2-7; D call uncertain. Germline V gene lookup returns CDR1 MNHNS and CDR2 SASEGT. V gave up 3 bases and J gave up 3 bases, with 12 bases separating them. The CDR3 runs to 14 residues. CDR3 sequence: CASSESVWRYEQYF. The DNA of the CDR3 is TGTGCCAGCAGTGAGTCTGTCTGGCGCTACGAGCAGTACTTC.

This sequence joins TRBV9 and TRBJ1-2; unclear D gene. The V and J ends lost 4 bases and 1 base respectively, with 17 bases between them. The CDR3 has 16 amino acids. Germline CDR1 is SGDLS and CDR2 is YYNGEE. CDR3 loop: CASSTREERNNYGYTF. The DNA for the CDR3 is TGTGCCAGCAGCACCCGGGAGGAGCGGAATAACTATGGCTACACCTTC.

The rearrangement links TRBV2 to TRBJ2-1; D gene unclear. Germline CDR1 SNHLY, CDR2 FYNNEI. The CDR3 is 14 residues long. V lost 2 bases and J lost 7, with 12 bases in between. The CDR3 loop is CASSESSMGNEQFF. The CDR3 DNA reads as TGTGCCAGCAGTGAATCGAGTATGGGTAATGAGCAGTTCTTC.

This clone has a handful of counts. The genes are TRBV5-1 and TRBJ1-2, with 7 bases lining up with TRBD1. This CDR3 spans 15 amino acids. Unmatched junction bases numbered 6, after V lost 4 bases and J lost 0 bases. Per the germline V gene, CDR1 is SGHRS and CDR2 is YFSETQ. CDR3 residues: CASSDRQGANYGYTF. DNA for the CDR3: TGCGCCAGCAGCGACCGACAGGGAGCTAACTATGGCTACACCTTC.

Worth noting for this clone: This may come from a read error, since a much larger clone is one base off. The chain joins TRBV7-3 to TRBJ1-1; D gene uncertain. This CDR3 is built from 13 residues. Germline assignment: CDR1 SGHTA and CDR2 FQGTGA. The ends were cut back, 1 base at V and 1 base at J, with 4 bases in the middle. In DNA form, the CDR3 reads TGTGCCAGCAGCTTAATGTGGAACACTGAAGCTTTCTTT. Its translation: CASSLMWNTEAFF.

This clone has only a few counts. The DNA of the CDR3 is TGCGCCAGCAGCTTGCCCGAGGACACCTATGGCTACACCTTC. Encoded protein: CASSLPEDTYGYTF. The chain employs TRBV5-1 and TRBJ1-2, with D perhaps matching TRBD1 (5 bases). The V end was cut by 1 base, the J end by 4 bases, with 11 bases between. CDR1 SGHRS and CDR2 YFSETQ come from the germline V gene. This CDR3 is built from 14 residues.

In its sample, this clone was seen a few times. The chain employs TRBV7-8 and TRBJ2-7; no clear D. V was trimmed by 7 bases and J by 3 bases, leaving 16 bases between them. This CDR3 has 14 amino acids. The germline gives CDR1 SGHVS, CDR2 FQNEAQ. CDR3 amino acids: CASMSRSPVYEQYF. CDR3 coding DNA: TGTGCCAGCATGTCTCGATCACCCGTCTACGAGCAGTACTTC.

J is TRBJ1-2 and V is TRBV27; D unclear. Germline V gene lookup returns CDR1 MNHEY and CDR2 SMNVEV (reference sequence). Trimming took 2 bases from V and 7 from J, leaving 14 bases between them. The CDR3 consists of 14 residues. The CDR3 sequence: CASSLDGFSSGYTF. The CDR3 bases are TGTGCCAGCAGTTTAGACGGATTCAGTAGTGGCTACACCTTC.